These T cell receptor beta chains were read from a single sample in a study of OX40 agonist ivuxolimab in advanced cancers. Generated by immunoSEQ multiplex PCR, the TCRdb table keeps only in-frame clones and is missing some. This table has 27,000 or so clones, around 82% appearing once. Sequenced material: CD4+ or CD8+ T cells sorted from blood, taken in a trial of the OX40 agonist ivuxolimab. These receptors were taken from an adult with an advanced solid tumor such as melanoma, head and neck, liver or kidney cancer. Both conserved end residues are part of each CDR3. D genes are given only for firm matches. Where a row states a size, it is once, few, many or the class of an expanded clone; other rows omit it.

D: -; size: -; J: TRBJ2-1; V: TRBV7-3; CDR3: CASSLIGDTNNEQFF; DNA: TGTGCCAGCAGCTTAATCGGGGACACTAACAATGAGCAGTTCTTC
D: TRBD2; size: -; J: TRBJ2-1; V: TRBV6-5; CDR3: CASRTSASYNEQFF; DNA: TGTGCCAGCAGAACTAGCGCCTCCTACAATGAGCAGTTCTTC
D: -; size: -; J: TRBJ2-7; V: TRBV5-8; CDR3: CASSLSLTYEQYF; DNA: TGTGCCAGCAGCTTGAGTCTTACCTACGAGCAGTACTTC
D: -; size: -; J: TRBJ2-1; V: TRBV5-4; CDR3: CASSFGRNEQFF; DNA: TGTGCCAGCAGCTTCGGTAGGAATGAGCAGTTCTTC
D: -; size: -; J: TRBJ2-4; V: TRBV19; CDR3: CASSIRGAKNIQYF; DNA: TGTGCCAGTAGTATTCGGGGAGCCAAAAACATTCAGTACTTC
D: TRBD1; size: -; J: TRBJ1-2; V: TRBV5-6; CDR3: CASSLEGTAYGYTF; DNA: TGTGCCAGCAGCTTGGAAGGGACAGCCTATGGCTACACCTTC
D: TRBD1; size: -; J: TRBJ2-6; V: TRBV7-9; CDR3: CASSSTGSAGANVLTF; DNA: TGTGCCAGCAGCTCGACAGGGTCTGCTGGGGCCAACGTCCTGACTTTC
D: -; size: -; J: TRBJ2-7; V: TRBV23-1; CDR3: CASSQSGQLLSYEQYF; DNA: TGCGCCAGCAGTCAATCTGGGCAGCTGCTCTCCTACGAGCAGTACTTC
D: TRBD2; size: once; J: TRBJ2-1; V: TRBV29-1; CDR3: CSVGGLAGHSYNEQFF; DNA: TGCAGCGTTGGGGGACTAGCGGGACACTCCTACAATGAGCAGTTCTTC
D: -; size: once; J: TRBJ1-5; V: TRBV4-1; CDR3: CASSQVAGRGNQPQHF; DNA: TGCGCCAGCAGCCAAGTGGCGGGACGAGGCAATCAGCCCCAGCATTTT
D: -; size: -; J: TRBJ1-5; V: TRBV6-5; CDR3: CASSYSGRDNQPQHF; DNA: TGTGCCAGCAGTTACTCGGGGAGAGACAATCAGCCCCAGCATTTT
D: -; size: -; J: TRBJ1-4; V: TRBV15; CDR3: CATSRVSRANEKLFF; DNA: TGTGCCACCAGCAGGGTCTCGAGGGCTAATGAAAAACTGTTTTTT
D: -; size: -; J: TRBJ1-5; V: TRBV6-6; CDR3: CASGPPQHF; DNA: TGTGCCAGTGGACCGCCCCAGCATTTT
D: -; size: once; J: TRBJ2-5; V: TRBV28; CDR3: CASSPTGPETQYF; DNA: TGTGCCAGCAGTCCCACAGGTCCAGAGACCCAGTACTTC
D: -; size: -; J: TRBJ2-1; V: TRBV5-8; CDR3: CASSLAGFF; DNA: TGTGCCAGCAGCTTGGCCGGGTTCTTC
D: TRBD1; size: -; J: TRBJ1-3; V: TRBV5-1; CDR3: CASSPRQGQGPGNTIYF; DNA: TGCGCCAGCAGCCCCAGACAGGGCCAAGGTCCTGGAAACACCATATATTTT
D: -; size: -; J: TRBJ1-5; V: TRBV19; CDR3: CASSMRGGQPQHF; DNA: TGTGCCAGTAGTATGCGAGGAGGTCAGCCCCAGCATTTT
D: -; size: -; J: TRBJ1-5; V: TRBV6-6; CDR3: CASSYRGLGQPQHF; DNA: TGTGCCAGCAGTTATAGGGGTCTAGGTCAGCCCCAGCATTTT
D: -; size: -; J: TRBJ2-2; V: TRBV2; CDR3: CASSDTGELFF; DNA: TGTGCCAGCAGTGACACCGGGGAGCTGTTTTTT
D: -; size: -; J: TRBJ2-7; V: TRBV28; CDR3: CASSFYDGGIYEQYF; DNA: TGTGCCAGCAGCTTCTACGACGGCGGGATCTACGAGCAGTACTTC
D: -; size: few; J: TRBJ1-4; V: TRBV16; CDR3: CASSQFPGGAGEKLFF; DNA: TGTGCCAGCAGCCAATTCCCGGGGGGCGCAGGTGAAAAACTGTTTTTT
D: -; size: medium-sized; J: TRBJ2-3; V: TRBV4-2; CDR3: CASSQEGASGTDTQYF; DNA: TGTGCCAGCAGCCAAGAGGGGGCTAGCGGCACAGATACGCAGTATTTT
D: -; size: few; J: TRBJ1-3; V: TRBV4-1; CDR3: CASSQDPHILSGNTIYF; DNA: TGCGCCAGCAGCCAAGATCCTCACATACTCTCTGGAAACACCATATATTTT
D: TRBD2; size: once; J: TRBJ2-1; V: TRBV27; CDR3: CASRGGLAGREQFF; DNA: TGTGCCAGCAGGGGTGGACTAGCGGGACGAGAGCAGTTCTTC
D: TRBD1; size: -; J: TRBJ1-2; V: TRBV6-5; CDR3: CASTKAGGFDGYTF; DNA: TGTGCCAGCACCAAGGCAGGGGGCTTCGATGGCTACACCTTC
D: -; size: -; J: TRBJ1-1; V: TRBV29-1; CDR3: CSVEPNGFNTEAFF; DNA: TGCAGCGTTGAACCAAACGGGTTCAACACTGAAGCTTTCTTT
D: -; size: -; J: TRBJ2-7; V: TRBV6-4; CDR3: CAIRGAGVIDEQYF; DNA: TGTGCCATCCGGGGGGCTGGGGTAATAGACGAGCAGTACTTC
D: TRBD1; size: -; J: TRBJ1-5; V: TRBV27; CDR3: CASSSGQGSFSNQPQHF; DNA: TGTGCCAGCAGTTCGGGACAGGGAAGTTTTAGCAATCAGCCCCAGCATTTT
D: -; size: -; J: TRBJ2-7; V: TRBV19; CDR3: CASSSGLNYEQYF; DNA: TGTGCCAGTAGTTCCGGCCTAAACTACGAGCAGTACTTC
D: TRBD2; size: -; J: TRBJ2-2; V: TRBV6-5; CDR3: CASSYYPTSGAGELFF; DNA: TGTGCCAGCAGTTACTACCCGACTAGCGGGGCAGGGGAGCTGTTTTTT
D: TRBD1; size: -; J: TRBJ1-2; V: TRBV5-1; CDR3: CASSFTGGSPYGYTF; DNA: TGCGCCAGCAGCTTTACAGGGGGCTCCCCTTATGGCTACACCTTC
D: -; size: -; J: TRBJ2-3; V: TRBV5-4; CDR3: CASSLEGWADTQYF; DNA: TGTGCCAGCAGCTTGGAGGGGTGGGCAGATACGCAGTATTTT
D: TRBD1; size: -; J: TRBJ2-2; V: TRBV18; CDR3: CASSPNFPRQGATGELFF; DNA: TGTGCCAGCTCACCAAATTTCCCCCGACAGGGGGCGACCGGGGAGCTGTTTTTT
D: -; size: -; J: TRBJ1-1; V: TRBV5-6; CDR3: CASSSLYTEAFF; DNA: TGTGCCAGCAGCTCGCTCTACACTGAAGCTTTCTTT
D: -; size: -; J: TRBJ2-7; V: TRBV5-6; CDR3: CASSPDNSYEQYF; DNA: TGTGCCAGCAGCCCGGACAACTCCTACGAGCAGTACTTC
D: -; size: -; J: TRBJ1-5; V: TRBV27; CDR3: CASSRQHGQPQHF; DNA: TGTGCCAGCAGTCGACAGCATGGTCAGCCCCAGCATTTT
D: -; size: -; J: TRBJ1-1; V: TRBV28; CDR3: CASSLDRMNTEAFF; DNA: TGTGCCAGCAGTCTCGACAGGATGAACACTGAAGCTTTCTTT
D: -; size: few; J: TRBJ2-1; V: TRBV6-1; CDR3: CASSEKTGSYNEQFF; DNA: TGTGCCAGCAGTGAAAAGACGGGCTCCTACAATGAGCAGTTCTTC
D: -; size: -; J: TRBJ1-1; V: TRBV19; CDR3: CASSIYGMNTEAFF; DNA: TGTGCCAGTAGTATTTATGGCATGAACACTGAAGCTTTCTTT
D: TRBD1; size: -; J: TRBJ2-2; V: TRBV19; CDR3: CASSTDRDSTGELFF; DNA: TGTGCCAGTAGTACCGACAGGGACAGCACCGGGGAGCTGTTTTTT
D: -; size: -; J: TRBJ1-2; V: TRBV18; CDR3: CASSPGTLNYGYTF; DNA: TGTGCCAGCTCACCTGGGACGTTAAACTATGGCTACACCTTC
D: TRBD1; size: -; J: TRBJ2-1; V: TRBV7-2; CDR3: CASSYLDRTYNEQFF; DNA: TGTGCCAGCAGCTATCTGGACAGGACCTACAATGAGCAGTTCTTC
D: -; size: -; J: TRBJ1-1; V: TRBV29-1; CDR3: CSGHRVYEAFF; DNA: TGCAGCGGCCACAGGGTTTACGAAGCTTTCTTT
D: TRBD2; size: -; J: TRBJ2-4; V: TRBV15; CDR3: CATSRDPPTSGRLAADIQYF; DNA: TGTGCCACCAGCAGAGATCCCCCTACTAGCGGGAGGTTAGCGGCGGACATTCAGTACTTC